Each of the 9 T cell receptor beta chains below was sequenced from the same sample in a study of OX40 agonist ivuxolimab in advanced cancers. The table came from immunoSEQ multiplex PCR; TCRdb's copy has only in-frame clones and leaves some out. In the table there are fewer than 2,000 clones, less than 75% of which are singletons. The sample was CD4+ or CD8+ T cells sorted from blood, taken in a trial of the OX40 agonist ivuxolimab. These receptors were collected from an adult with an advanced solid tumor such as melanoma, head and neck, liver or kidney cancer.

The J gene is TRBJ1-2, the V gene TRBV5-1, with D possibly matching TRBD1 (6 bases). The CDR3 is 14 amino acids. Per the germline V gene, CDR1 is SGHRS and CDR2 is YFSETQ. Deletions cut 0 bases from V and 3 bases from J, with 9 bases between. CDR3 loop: CASSLVGGHYGYTF. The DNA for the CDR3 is TGCGCCAGCAGCTTGGTGGGGGGCCACTATGGCTACACCTTC.

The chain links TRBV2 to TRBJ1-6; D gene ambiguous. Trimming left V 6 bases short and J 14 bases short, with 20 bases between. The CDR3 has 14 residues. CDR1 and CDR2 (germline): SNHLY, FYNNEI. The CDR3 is CASRAPIKLLTLHF. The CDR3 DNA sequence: TGTGCCAGCAGGGCCCCAATCAAACTGCTCACCCTCCACTTT.

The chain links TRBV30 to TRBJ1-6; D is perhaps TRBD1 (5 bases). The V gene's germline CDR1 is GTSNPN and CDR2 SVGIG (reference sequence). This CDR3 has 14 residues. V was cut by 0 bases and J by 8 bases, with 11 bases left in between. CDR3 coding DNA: TGTGCCTGGAGTGTAGCCGGGGGAGATTCACCCCTCCACTTT. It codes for CAWSVAGGDSPLHF.

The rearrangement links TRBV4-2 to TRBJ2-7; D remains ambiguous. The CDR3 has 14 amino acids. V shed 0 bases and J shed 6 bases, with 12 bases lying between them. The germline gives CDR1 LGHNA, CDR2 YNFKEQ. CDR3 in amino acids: CASSQDQTIGEQYF. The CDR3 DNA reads TGTGCCAGCAGCCAAGACCAGACCATTGGCGAGCAGTACTTC.

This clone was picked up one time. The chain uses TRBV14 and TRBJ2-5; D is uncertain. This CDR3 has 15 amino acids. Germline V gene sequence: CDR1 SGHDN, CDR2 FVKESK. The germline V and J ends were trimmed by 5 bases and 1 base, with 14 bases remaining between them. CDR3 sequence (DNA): TGTGCCAGCAGCGGCGACACTTTTTCCCAAGAGACCCAGTACTTC. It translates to CASSGDTFSQETQYF.

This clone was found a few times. CDR3 in amino acids: CASSIQGATGELFF. DNA for the CDR3: TGTGCCAGTAGTATTCAGGGTGCCACCGGGGAGCTGTTTTTT. This rearrangement joins TRBV19 to TRBJ2-2; maybe TRBD1 (5 bases). This CDR3 contains 14 residues. Germline V gene lookup returns CDR1 LNHDA and CDR2 SQIVND (reference sequence). V shed 3 bases and J shed 4 bases, with 9 bases lying between them.

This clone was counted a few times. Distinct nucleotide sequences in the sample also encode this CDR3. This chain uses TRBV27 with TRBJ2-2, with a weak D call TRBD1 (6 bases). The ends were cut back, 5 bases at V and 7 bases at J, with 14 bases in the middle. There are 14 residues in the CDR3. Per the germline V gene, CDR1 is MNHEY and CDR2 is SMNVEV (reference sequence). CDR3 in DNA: TGTGCCAGCAGTGCAACAGGGTACGACGGGGAGCTGTTTTTT. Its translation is CASSATGYDGELFF.

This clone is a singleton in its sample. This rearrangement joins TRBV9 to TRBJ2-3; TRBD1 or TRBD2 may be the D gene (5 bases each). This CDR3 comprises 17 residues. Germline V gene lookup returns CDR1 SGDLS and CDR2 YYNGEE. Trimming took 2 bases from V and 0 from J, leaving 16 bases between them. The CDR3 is CASSVSFGRGSTDTQYF. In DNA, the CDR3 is TGTGCCAGCAGCGTGTCCTTCGGACGGGGCAGCACAGATACGCAGTATTTT.

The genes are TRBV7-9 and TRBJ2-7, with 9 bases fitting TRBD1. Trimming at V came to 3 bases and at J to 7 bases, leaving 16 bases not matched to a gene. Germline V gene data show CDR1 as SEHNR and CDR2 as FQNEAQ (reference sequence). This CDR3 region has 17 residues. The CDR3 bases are TGTGCCAGCAGCTTTTCGTTCGGGACAGGGCCTAGGGGGGAGCAGTACTTC. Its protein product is CASSFSFGTGPRGEQYF.